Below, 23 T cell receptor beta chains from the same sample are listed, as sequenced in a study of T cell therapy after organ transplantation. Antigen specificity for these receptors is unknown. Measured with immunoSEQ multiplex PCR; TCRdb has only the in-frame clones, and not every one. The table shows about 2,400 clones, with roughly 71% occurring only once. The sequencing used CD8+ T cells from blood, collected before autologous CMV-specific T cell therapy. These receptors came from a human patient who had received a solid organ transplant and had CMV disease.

The CDR3 nucleotides read TGTGCCAGCAGCCCCAGAGACACCGGGGAGCTGTTTTTT. As protein: CASSPRDTGELFF. This chain connects TRBV6-6 to TRBJ2-2, with no clear D. Germline V gene lookup returns CDR1 MNHNY and CDR2 SVGAGI (reference sequence). CDR3 length: 13 residues. V shed 6 bases and J shed 3 bases, with 8 bases lying between them.

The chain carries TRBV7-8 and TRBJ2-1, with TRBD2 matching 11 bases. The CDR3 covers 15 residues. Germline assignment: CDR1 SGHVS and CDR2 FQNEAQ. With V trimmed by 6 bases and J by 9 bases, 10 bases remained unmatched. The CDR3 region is CASRTGLAGYGEQFF. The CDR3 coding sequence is TGTGCCAGCAGAACTGGACTAGCGGGTTATGGTGAGCAGTTCTTC.

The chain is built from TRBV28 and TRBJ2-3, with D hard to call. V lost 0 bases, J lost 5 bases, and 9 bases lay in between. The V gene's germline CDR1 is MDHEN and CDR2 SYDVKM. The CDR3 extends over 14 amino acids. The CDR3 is CASSLWFPLDTQYF. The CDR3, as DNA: TGTGCCAGCAGTTTATGGTTCCCTCTAGATACGCAGTATTTT.

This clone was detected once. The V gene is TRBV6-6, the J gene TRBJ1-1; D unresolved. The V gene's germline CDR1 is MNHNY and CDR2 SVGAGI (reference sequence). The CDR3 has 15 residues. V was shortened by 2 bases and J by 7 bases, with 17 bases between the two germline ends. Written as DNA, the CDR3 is TGTGCCAGCAGTTACCCCGAGGCGGGAGGGAGTGAAGCTTTCTTT. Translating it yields CASSYPEAGGSEAFF.

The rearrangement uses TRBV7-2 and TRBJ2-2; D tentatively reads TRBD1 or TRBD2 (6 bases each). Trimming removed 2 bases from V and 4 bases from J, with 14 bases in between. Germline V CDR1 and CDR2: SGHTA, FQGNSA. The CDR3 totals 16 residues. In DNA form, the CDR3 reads TGTGCCAGCAGCTTAACCCTCCGGGGGCGCACCGGGGAGCTGTTTTTT. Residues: CASSLTLRGRTGELFF.

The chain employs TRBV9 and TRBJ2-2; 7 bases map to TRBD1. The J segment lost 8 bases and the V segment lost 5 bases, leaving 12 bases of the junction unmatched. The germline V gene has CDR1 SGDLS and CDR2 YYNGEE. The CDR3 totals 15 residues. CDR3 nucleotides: TGTGCCAGCAGTTTAACCGGGACAGCTAAGGGGGAGCTGTTTTTT. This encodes CASSLTGTAKGELFF.

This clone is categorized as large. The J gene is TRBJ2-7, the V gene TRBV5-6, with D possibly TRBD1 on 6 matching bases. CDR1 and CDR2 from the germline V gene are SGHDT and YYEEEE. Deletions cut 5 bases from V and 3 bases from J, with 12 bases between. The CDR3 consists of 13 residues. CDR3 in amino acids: CASSPQGSYEQYF. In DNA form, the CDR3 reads TGTGCCAGCAGTCCACAGGGTAGCTACGAGCAGTACTTC.

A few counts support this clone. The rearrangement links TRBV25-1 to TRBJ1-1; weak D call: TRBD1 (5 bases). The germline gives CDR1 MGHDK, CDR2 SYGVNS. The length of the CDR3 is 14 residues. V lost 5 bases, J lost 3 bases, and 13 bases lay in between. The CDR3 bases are TGTGCCAGCAGTCTGCAGGGTCGGGACACTGAAGCTTTCTTT. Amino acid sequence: CASSLQGRDTEAFF.

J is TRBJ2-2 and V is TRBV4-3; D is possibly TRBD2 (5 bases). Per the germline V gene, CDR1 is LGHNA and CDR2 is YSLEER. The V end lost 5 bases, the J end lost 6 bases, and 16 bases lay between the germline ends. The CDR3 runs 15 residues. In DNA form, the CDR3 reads TGCGCCAGCAGCAGGCGGACGGGAAATTCCGGGGAGCTGTTTTTT. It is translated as CASSRRTGNSGELFF.

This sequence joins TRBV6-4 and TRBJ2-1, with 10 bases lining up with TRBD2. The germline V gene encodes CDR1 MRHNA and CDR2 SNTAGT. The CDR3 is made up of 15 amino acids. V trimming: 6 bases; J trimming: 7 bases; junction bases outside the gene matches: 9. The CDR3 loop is CASSPLAGVWNEQFF. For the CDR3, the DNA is TGTGCCAGCAGCCCCCTAGCGGGAGTATGGAATGAGCAGTTCTTC.

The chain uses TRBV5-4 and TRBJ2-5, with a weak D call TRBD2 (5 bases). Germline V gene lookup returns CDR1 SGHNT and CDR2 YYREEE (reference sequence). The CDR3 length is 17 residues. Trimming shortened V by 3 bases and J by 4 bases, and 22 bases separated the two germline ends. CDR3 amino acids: CASSSDPDPGGGETQYF. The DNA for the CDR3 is TGTGCCAGCAGCTCCGACCCCGACCCCGGCGGAGGAGAGACCCAGTACTTC.

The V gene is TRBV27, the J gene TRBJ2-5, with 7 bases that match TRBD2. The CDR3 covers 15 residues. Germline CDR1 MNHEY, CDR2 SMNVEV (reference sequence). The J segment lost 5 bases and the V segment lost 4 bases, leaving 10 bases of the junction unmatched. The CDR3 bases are TGTGCCAGCAGTTCCTCCGGCGGGAGAGTTGAGACCCAGTACTTC. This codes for CASSSSGGRVETQYF.

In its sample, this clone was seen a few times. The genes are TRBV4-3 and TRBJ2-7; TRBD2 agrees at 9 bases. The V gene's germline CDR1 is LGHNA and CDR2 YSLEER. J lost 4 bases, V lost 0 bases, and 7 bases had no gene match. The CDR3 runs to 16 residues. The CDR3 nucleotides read TGCGCCAGCAGCCAAGATATGCGCGGGAGGGCTTACGAGCAGTACTTC. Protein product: CASSQDMRGRAYEQYF.

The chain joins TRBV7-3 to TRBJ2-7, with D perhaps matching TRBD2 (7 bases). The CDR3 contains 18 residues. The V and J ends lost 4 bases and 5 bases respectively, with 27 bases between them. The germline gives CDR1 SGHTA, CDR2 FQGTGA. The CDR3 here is CASSSISPGGRISHEQYF. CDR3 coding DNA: TGTGCCAGCAGCTCAATAAGCCCCGGGGGGCGTATTTCCCACGAGCAGTACTTC.

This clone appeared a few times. Here the CDR3 reads CASSYSPHYGYTF. Written as DNA, the CDR3 is TGTGCCAGCAGTTACTCGCCCCACTATGGCTACACCTTC. The chain joins TRBV6-6 to TRBJ1-2; no reliable D call. The germline V gene encodes CDR1 MNHNY and CDR2 SVGAGI (reference sequence). Trimming took off 0 bases at V and 3 bases at J, with 5 bases between the two ends. The CDR3 loop spans 13 amino acids.

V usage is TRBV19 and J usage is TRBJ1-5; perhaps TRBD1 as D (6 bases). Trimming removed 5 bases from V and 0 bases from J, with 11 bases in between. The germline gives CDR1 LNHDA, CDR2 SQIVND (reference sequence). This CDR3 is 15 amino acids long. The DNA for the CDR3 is TGTGCCAGTAGTGGAGGACAGCATAGCAATCAGCCCCAGCATTTT. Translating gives CASSGGQHSNQPQHF.

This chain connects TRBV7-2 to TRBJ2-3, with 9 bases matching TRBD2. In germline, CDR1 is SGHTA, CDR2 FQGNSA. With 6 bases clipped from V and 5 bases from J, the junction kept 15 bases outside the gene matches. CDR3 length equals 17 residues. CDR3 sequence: CASSSYGGRAPEDTQYF. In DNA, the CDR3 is TGTGCCAGCAGTTCCTACGGCGGGAGGGCACCTGAAGATACGCAGTATTTT. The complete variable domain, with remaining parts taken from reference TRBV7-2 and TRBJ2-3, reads GAGVSQSPSNKVTEKGKDVELRCDPISGHTALYWYRQSLGQGLEFLIYFQGNSAPDKSGLPSDRFSAERTGGSVSTLTIQRTQQEDSAVYLCASSSYGGRAPEDTQYFGPGTRLTVL.

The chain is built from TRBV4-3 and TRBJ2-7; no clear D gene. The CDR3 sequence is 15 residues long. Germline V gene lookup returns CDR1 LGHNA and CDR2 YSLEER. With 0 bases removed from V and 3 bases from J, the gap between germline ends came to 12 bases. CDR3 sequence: CASSQDSYGRYEQYF. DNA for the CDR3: TGCGCCAGCAGCCAAGATTCGTACGGCCGCTACGAGCAGTACTTC.

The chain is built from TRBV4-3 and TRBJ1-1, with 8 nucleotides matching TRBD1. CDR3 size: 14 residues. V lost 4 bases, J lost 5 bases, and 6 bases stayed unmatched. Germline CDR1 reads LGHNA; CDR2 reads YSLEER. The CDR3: CASSPDREGTEAFF. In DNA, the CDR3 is TGCGCCAGCAGCCCGGACAGGGAGGGGACTGAAGCTTTCTTT.

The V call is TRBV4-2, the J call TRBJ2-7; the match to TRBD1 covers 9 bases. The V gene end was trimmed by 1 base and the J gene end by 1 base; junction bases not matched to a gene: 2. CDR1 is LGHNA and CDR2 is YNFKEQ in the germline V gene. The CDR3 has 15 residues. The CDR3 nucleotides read TGTGCCAGCAGCCAAGGGACAGGGGATTCCTACGAGCAGTACTTC. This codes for CASSQGTGDSYEQYF.

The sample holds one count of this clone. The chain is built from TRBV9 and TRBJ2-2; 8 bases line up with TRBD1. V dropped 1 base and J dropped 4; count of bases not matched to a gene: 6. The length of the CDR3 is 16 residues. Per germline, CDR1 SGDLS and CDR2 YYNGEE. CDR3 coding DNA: TGTGCCAGCAGCGTATTGGGGACAGGAGCCACCGGGGAGCTGTTTTTT. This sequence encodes CASSVLGTGATGELFF. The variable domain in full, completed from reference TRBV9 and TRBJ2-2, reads DSGVTQTPKHLITATGQRVTLRCSPRSGDLSVYWYQQSLDQGLQFLIQYYNGEERAKGNILERFSAQQFPDLHSELNLSSLELGDSALYFCASSVLGTGATGELFFGEGSRLTVL.

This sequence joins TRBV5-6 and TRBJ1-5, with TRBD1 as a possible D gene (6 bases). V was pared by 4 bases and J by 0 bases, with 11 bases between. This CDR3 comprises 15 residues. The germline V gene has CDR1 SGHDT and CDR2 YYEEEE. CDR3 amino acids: CASSLQGYSNQPQHF. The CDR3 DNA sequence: TGTGCCAGCAGCCTTCAGGGGTATAGCAATCAGCCCCAGCATTTT. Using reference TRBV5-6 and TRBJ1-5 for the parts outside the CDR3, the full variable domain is DAGVTQSPTHLIKTRGQQVTLRCSPKSGHDTVSWYQQALGQGPQFIFQYYEEEERQRGNFPDRFSGHQFPNYSSELNVNALLLGDSALYLCASSLQGYSNQPQHFGDGTRLSIL.

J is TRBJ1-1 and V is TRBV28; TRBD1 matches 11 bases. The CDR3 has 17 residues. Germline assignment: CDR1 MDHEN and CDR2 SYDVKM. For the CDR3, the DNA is TGTGTCAGTACCGGTTACCCGAGGGACAGGGGGGACACTGAAGCTTTCTTT. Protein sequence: CVSTGYPRDRGDTEAFF.